Following are 2 T cell receptor beta chains from one sample sequenced in a study of regulatory dendritic cells for organ transplantation. TCRdb's copy holds only in-frame clones and misses some; the assay was immunoSEQ multiplex PCR. This table has roughly 30,000 clones, approximately 82% appearing once. The sample was naive CD8+ T cells from blood. As to subset: CD45RA+ naive T cells. These TCRs come from a human donor in good health.

The rearrangement uses TRBV4-1 and TRBJ2-1; D remains unclear. The germline gives CDR1 MGHRA, CDR2 YSYEKL. Trimming pared 4 bases from V and 7 bases from J, leaving 17 bases between. There are 15 residues in the CDR3. CDR3 sequence (DNA): TGCGCCAGCAGCCCAGACGAGGCGGATAGGAATGAGCAGTTCTTC. Amino acids: CASSPDEADRNEQFF.

The chain employs TRBV7-9 and TRBJ1-1; TRBD1 is a possible D gene (5 bases). V dropped 2 bases and J dropped 6 bases, with 7 bases sitting between them. The CDR3 is 12 residues long. Per germline, CDR1 SEHNR and CDR2 FQNEAQ (reference sequence). The CDR3, as DNA: TGTGCCAGCAGCTTATCAGGGTCTGAAGCTTTCTTT. Protein sequence: CASSLSGSEAFF.